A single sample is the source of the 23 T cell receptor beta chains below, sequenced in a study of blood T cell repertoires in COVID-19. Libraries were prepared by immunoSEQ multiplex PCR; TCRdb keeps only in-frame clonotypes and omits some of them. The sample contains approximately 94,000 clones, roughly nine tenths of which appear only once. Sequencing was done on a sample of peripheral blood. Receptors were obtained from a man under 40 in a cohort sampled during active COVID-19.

The CDR3 region has the DNA TGTGCCAGCAGGGGTGGCGGGGCCGATACGCAGTATTTT. Protein product: CASRGGGADTQYF. The chain combines TRBV6-5 with TRBJ2-3; perhaps TRBD2 as D (6 bases). Germline V CDR1 and CDR2: MNHEY, SVGAGI. V lost 6 bases, J lost 6 bases, and 13 bases lay in between. The CDR3 has 13 amino acids.

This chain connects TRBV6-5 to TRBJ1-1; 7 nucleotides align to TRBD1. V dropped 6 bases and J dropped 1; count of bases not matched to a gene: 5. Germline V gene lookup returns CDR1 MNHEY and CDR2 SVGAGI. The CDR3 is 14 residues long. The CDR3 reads CASRADRANTEAFF. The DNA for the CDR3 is TGTGCCAGCAGAGCCGACAGGGCGAACACTGAAGCTTTCTTT.

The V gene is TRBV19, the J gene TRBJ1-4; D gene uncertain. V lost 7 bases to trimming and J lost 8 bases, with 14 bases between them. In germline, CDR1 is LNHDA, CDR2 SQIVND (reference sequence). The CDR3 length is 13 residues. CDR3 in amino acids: CASTQRVREKLFF. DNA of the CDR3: TGTGCCAGTACCCAGCGGGTCAGGGAAAAACTGTTTTTT.

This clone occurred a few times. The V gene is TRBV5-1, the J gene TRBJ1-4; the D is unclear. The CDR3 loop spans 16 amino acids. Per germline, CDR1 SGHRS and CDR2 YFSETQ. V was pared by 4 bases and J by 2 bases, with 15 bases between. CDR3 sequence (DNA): TGCGCCAGCAGCCTAGACCCCCCGGGGACTAATGAAAAACTGTTTTTT. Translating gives CASSLDPPGTNEKLFF.

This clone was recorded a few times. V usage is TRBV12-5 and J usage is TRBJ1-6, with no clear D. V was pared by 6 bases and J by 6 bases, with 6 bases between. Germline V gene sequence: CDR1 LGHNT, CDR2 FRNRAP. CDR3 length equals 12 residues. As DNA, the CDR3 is TGTGCTAGTGGCAATGTTAATTCACCCCTCCACTTT. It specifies CASGNVNSPLHF.

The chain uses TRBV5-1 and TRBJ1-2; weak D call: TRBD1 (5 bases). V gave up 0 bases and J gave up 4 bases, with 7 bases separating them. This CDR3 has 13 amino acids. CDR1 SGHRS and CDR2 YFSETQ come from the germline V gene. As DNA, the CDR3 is TGCGCCAGCAGCTTGGGACAGCCCTATGGCTACACCTTC. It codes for CASSLGQPYGYTF.

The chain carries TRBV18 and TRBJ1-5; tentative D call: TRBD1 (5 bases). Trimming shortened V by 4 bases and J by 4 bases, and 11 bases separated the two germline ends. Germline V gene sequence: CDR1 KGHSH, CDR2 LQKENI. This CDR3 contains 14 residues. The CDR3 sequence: CASSRGHHNQPQHF. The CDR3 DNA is TGTGCCAGCTCACGAGGACACCATAATCAGCCCCAGCATTTT.

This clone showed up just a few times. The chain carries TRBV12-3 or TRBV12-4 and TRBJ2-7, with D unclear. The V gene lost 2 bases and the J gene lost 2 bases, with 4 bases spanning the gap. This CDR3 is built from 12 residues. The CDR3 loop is CASSLNTYEQYF. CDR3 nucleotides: TGTGCCAGCAGTTTAAACACCTACGAGCAGTACTTC.

Here the CDR3 reads CASSSLAGAHYNEQFF. Written as DNA, the CDR3 is TGTGCCAGCAGTTCACTAGCGGGGGCCCACTACAATGAGCAGTTCTTC. The V gene is TRBV28, the J gene TRBJ2-1, with 11 bases matching TRBD2. Germline V gene sequence: CDR1 MDHEN, CDR2 SYDVKM. The CDR3 is 16 amino acids. V lost 4 bases to trimming and J lost 3 bases; unmatched junction nucleotides: 5.

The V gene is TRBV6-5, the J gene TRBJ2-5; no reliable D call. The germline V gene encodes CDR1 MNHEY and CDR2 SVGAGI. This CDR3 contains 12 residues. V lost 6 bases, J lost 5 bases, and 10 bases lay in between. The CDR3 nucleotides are TGTGCCAGCAGCAACCCCAGGGAGACCCAGTACTTC. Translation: CASSNPRETQYF.

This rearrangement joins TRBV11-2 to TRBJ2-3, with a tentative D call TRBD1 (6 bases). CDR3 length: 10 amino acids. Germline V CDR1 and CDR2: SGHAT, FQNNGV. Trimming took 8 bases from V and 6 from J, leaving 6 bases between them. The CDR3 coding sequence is TGTGCCAGCGGACAGGATACGCAGTATTTT. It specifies CASGQDTQYF.

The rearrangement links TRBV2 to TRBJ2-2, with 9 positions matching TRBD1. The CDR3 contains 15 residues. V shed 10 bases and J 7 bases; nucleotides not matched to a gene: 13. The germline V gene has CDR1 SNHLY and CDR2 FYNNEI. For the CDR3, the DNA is TGTGCCATCTCCTCCGGGACAGGGTATATCGGGGAGCTGTTTTTT. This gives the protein CAISSGTGYIGELFF.

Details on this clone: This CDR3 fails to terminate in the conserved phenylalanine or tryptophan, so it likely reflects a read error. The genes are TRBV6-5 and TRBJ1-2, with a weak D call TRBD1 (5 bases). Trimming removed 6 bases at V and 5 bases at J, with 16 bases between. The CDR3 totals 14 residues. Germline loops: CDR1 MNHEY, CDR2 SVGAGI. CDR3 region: CASSPRQSLYGYTL. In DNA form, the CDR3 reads TGTGCCAGCAGCCCCAGACAGAGCCTTTATGGCTACACCCTC.

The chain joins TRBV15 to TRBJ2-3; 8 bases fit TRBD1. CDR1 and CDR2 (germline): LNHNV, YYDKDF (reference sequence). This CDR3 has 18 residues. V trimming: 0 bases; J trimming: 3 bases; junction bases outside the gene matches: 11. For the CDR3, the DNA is TGTGCCACCAGCAGAGATTCCGGGTGGACAGGGATTACAGATACGCAGTATTTT. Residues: CATSRDSGWTGITDTQYF. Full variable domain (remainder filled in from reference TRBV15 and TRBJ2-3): DAMVIQNPRYQVTQFGKPVTLSCSQTLNHNVMYWYQQKSSQAPKLLFHYYDKDFNNEADTPDNFQSRRPNTSFCFLDIRSPGLGDTAMYLCATSRDSGWTGITDTQYFGPGTRLTVL.

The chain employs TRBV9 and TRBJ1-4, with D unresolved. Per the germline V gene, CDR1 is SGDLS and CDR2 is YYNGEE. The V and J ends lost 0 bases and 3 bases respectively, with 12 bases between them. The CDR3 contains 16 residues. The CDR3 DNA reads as TGTGCCAGCAGCGTAGGGAGGACTACGTCTAATGAAAAACTGTTTTTT. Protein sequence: CASSVGRTTSNEKLFF.

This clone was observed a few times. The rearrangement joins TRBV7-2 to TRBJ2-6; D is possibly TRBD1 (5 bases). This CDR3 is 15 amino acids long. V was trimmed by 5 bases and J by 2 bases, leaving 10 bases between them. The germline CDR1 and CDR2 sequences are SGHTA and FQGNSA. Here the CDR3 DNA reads TGTGCCAGCAGCGTAACCAGGGCTGGGGCCAACGTCCTGACTTTC. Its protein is CASSVTRAGANVLTF. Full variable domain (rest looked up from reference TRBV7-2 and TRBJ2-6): GAGVSQSPSNKVTEKGKDVELRCDPISGHTALYWYRQSLGQGLEFLIYFQGNSAPDKSGLPSDRFSAERTGGSVSTLTIQRTQQEDSAVYLCASSVTRAGANVLTFGAGSRLTVL.

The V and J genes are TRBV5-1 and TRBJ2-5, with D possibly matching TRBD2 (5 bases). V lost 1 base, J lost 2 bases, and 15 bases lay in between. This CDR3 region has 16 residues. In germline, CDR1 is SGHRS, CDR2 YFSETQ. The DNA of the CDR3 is TGCGCCAGCAGCTTGATGAGCGGACTTCCGCAAGAGACCCAGTACTTC. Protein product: CASSLMSGLPQETQYF.

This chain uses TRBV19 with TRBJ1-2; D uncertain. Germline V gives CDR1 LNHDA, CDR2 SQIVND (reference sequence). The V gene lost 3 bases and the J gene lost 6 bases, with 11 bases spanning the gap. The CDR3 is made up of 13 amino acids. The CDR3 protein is CASSMVQFNGYTF. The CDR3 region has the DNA TGTGCCAGTAGTATGGTTCAGTTCAATGGCTACACCTTC.

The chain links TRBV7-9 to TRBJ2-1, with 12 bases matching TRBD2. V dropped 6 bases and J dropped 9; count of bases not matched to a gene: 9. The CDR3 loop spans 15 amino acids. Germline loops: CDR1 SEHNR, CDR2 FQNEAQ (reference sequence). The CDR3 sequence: CASSILAGGHGEQFF. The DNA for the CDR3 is TGTGCCAGCAGTATCCTAGCGGGGGGGCACGGTGAGCAGTTCTTC.

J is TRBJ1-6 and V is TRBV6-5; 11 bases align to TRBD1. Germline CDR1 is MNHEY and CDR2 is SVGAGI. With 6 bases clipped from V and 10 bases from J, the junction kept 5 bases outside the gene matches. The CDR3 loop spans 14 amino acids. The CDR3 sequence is CASSPDRGQSPLHF. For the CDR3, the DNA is TGTGCCAGCAGCCCGGACAGGGGGCAATCACCCCTCCACTTT.

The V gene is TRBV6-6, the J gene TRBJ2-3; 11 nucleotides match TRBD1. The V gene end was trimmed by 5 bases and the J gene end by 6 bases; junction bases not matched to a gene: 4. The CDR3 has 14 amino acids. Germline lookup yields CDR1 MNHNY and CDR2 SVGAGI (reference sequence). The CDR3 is CASSRGQGGDTQYF. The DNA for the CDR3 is TGTGCCAGCAGTAGGGGACAGGGGGGGGATACGCAGTATTTT.

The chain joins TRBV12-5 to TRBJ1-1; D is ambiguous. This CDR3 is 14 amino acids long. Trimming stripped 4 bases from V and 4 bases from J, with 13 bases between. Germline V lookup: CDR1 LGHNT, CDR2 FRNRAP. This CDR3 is CASGSPPGSTEAFF. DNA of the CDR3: TGTGCTAGTGGTTCGCCCCCCGGGAGCACTGAAGCTTTCTTT.

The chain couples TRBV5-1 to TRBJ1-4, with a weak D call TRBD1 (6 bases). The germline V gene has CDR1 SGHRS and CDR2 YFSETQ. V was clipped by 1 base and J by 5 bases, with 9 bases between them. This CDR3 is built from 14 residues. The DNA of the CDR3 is TGCGCCAGCAGCTTGAATAGGGGGAATGAAAAACTGTTTTTT. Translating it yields CASSLNRGNEKLFF.